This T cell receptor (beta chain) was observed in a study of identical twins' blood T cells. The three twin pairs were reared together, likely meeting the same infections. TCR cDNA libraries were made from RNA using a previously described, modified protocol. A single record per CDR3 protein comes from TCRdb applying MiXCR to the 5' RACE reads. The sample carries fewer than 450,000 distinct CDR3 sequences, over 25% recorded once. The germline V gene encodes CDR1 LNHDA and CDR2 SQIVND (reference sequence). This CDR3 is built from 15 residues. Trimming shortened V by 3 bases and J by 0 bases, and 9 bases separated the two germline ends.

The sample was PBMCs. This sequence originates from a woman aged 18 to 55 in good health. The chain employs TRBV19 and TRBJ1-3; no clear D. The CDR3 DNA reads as TGTGCCAGTAGTATCCGACACCTCTCTGGAAACACCATATATTTT. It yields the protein CASSIRHLSGNTIYF.